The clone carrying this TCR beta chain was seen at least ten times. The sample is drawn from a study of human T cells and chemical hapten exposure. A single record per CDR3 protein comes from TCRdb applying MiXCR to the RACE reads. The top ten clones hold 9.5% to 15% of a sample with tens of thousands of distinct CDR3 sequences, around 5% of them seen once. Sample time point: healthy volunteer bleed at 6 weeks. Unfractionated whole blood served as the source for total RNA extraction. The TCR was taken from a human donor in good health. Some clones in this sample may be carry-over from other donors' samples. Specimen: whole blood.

CDR3 DNA: TGCGCCAGCAGCGCTGTAGCGGGAAAAGAGACCCAGTACTTC. It codes for CASSAVAGKETQYF. This rearrangement joins TRBV5-1 to TRBJ2-5; 8 bases align to TRBD2. V lost 4 bases to trimming and J lost 3 bases; unmatched junction nucleotides: 5. CDR3 length: 14 residues. CDR1 and CDR2 (germline): SGHRS, YFSETQ.